This section outlines one T cell receptor (beta chain) sequence together with its context. Generated by immunoSEQ multiplex PCR, the TCRdb table keeps only in-frame clones and is missing some. Of roughly 240,000 clones listed, around 88% are singletons. This entry comes from a study of blood T cell repertoires in COVID-19. Looked up from germline, CDR1 is LNHDA and CDR2 is SQIVND (reference sequence). Deletions cut 1 base from V and 10 bases from J, with 9 bases between. The CDR3 sequence is 12 residues long. This TCR derives from a woman aged 40 to 50 with acute COVID-19. The V gene is TRBV19, the J gene TRBJ2-3; a weak D match, TRBD2 (5 bases). Sequencing input: PBMCs or T cells enriched from blood (not recorded which). CDR3 coding DNA: TGTGCCAGTAGTATAGGGAGGTCTTCGCAGTATTTT. Residues: CASSIGRSSQYF.